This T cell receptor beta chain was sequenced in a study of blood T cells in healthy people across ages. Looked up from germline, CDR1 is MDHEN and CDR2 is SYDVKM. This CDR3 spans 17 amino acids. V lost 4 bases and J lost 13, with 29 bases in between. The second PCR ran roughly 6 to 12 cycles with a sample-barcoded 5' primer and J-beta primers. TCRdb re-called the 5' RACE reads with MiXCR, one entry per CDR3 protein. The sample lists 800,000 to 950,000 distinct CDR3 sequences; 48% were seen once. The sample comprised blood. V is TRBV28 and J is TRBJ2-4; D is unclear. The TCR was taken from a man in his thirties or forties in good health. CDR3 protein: CASSSLRTPETVYEQYF. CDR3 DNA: TGTGCCAGCAGTTCCTTAAGGACCCCGGAAACTGTCTATGAGCAGTACTTC.